This entry features one TCR beta chain sequence. Antigen specificity is unknown. CDR1 and CDR2 from the germline V gene are SNHLY and FYNNEI. V lost 10 bases and J lost 3; bases outside the gene matches: 7. This CDR3 spans 13 amino acids. This sample is drawn from a study of cytomegalovirus exposure and HLA in healthy donors. Study results and limitations: Cytomegalovirus association was assigned to 150 to 200 TCR beta chains.

With 60 Vbeta and 13 Jbeta primers, the PCR was carried out. Produced via immunoSEQ multiplex PCR; TCRdb's table is partial and in-frame only. This sample has 100,000 to 150,000 clones, with about four fifths found just once. Healthy individuals who donated bone marrow served as the donors. Source material: PBMCs. The V gene is TRBV2, the J gene TRBJ2-7, with TRBD1 matching 9 bases. The TCR originated in a man between 18 and 35 years old in good health and CMV-seronegative. The CDR3 sequence: CATLRDRDYEQYF. For the CDR3, the DNA is TGTGCCACCCTCCGGGACAGGGACTACGAGCAGTACTTC.